What follows describes a single T cell receptor (beta chain). The antigen is not known. TCRdb analysed the 5' RACE reads with MiXCR anew, one entry per CDR3 protein. This table holds 530,000 or so distinct CDR3 sequences, 17% found once. The sample comes from a study of T-cell memory formation after mild COVID-19. Whole-study context: There were largely donor-specific TCR clusters. Study results and limitations: In pre-infection memory, a portion of responding clones appeared, which suggested that cross-reactive memory joined.

Between the trimmed V and J ends, which lost 1 base and 9 bases, there was a span of 9 bases. Germline values: CDR1 LGHDT, CDR2 YNNKEL (reference sequence). The CDR3 loop spans 12 amino acids. The receptor was isolated from an adult woman who had mild COVID-19 (a few samples of this study predate the infection). Cell type and time point are not known. What was sequenced was PBMCs or a T cell subset sorted from them (not recorded which). This chain links TRBV3-1 with TRBJ1-2; D is unclear. The CDR3 DNA sequence: TGTGCCAGCAGCCAAGTTTACCAGCGCTACACCTTC. Translated, it gives CASSQVYQRYTF.